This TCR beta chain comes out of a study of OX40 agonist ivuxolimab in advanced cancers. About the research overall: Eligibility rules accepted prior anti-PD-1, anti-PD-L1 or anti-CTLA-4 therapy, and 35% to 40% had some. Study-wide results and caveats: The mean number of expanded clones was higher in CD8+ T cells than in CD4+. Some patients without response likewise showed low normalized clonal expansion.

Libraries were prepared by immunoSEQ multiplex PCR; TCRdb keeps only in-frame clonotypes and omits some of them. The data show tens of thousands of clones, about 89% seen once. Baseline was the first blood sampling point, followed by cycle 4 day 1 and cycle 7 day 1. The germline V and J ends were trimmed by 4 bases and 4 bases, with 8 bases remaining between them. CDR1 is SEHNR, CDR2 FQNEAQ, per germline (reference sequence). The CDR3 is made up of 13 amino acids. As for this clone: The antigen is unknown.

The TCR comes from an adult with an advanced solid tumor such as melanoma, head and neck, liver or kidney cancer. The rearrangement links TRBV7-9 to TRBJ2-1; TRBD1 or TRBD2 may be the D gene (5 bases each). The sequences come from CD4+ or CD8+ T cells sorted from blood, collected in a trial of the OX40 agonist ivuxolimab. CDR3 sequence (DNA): TGTGCCAGCAGCTCGGGACGGTACAATGAGCAGTTCTTC. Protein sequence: CASSSGRYNEQFF.